The subject of this entry is one T cell receptor beta chain. Its antigen is currently not known. No quality values exist for individual bases; no much larger clone is one base distant. The CDR1 and CDR2 encoded by the germline V gene are MNHNS and SASEGT. The CDR3 holds 15 amino acids from the cysteine to the phenylalanine. The CDR3 DNA has 45 bases and is translated from base 1. V loses 4 bases, J loses 5 bases, and the germline ends lie 17 bases apart. The sample comes from a study of identical twins (dated by TCRdb to 2016 to 2017). Broadly, across the study: To test whether fetal clonotypes persist, the study used deep sequencing on TCR alpha and beta repertoires from monozygotic twins, unrelated adults of various ages, and cord blood. Replicate twin experiments were performed at different times using different library preparation protocols to rule out contamination.

Only healthy Caucasian donors were included. The twin cohort consisted of three pairs of female monozygotic twins, all aged roughly 18 to 30 years. Peripheral blood mononuclear cells were used as the source from which RNA for TCR libraries was isolated. Library generation was performed with 5' RACE. Sequencing was performed on an Illumina HiSeq 2000. A universal primer binding site was introduced by template switching, and a unique molecular identifier was present in the final cDNA, enabling accurate counting of TCR cDNA molecules. Specific primers in the conserved constant-segment region were used to synthesize first-strand cDNA for the TCR alpha and beta chains. To control for contamination, every cDNA library carried two barcodes: a SMART-Mk sample barcode plus Illumina barcodes. TruSeq adapter sequences and Illumina sample barcodes were added in two successive PCR steps. The TCR alpha and beta cDNA libraries were sequenced on the Illumina HiSeq platform using custom primers. Under the source paper's analysis protocol: Unique molecular identifiers were extracted from raw reads with MiGEC, and CDR3 positions were determined with MiXCR. Recombination models were inferred per individual with the repgenHMM and IGoR tools using an EM algorithm. The analysis of shared clonotypes was done with the tcR package in R, with sharing normalized by the product of cloneset sizes. To study raw recombination without the effects of thymic and clonal selection, out-of-frame nonproductive sequences were analyzed. TCRdb ran its own pipeline on the public reads, namely fastp trimming at Q25 and MiXCR clone calling, and kept in-frame beta chains. Each record represents a unique CDR3 protein, reported with the most common genes and DNA among its rows. TCRdb, rather than the study authors, made the V and J calls. In all, the sample holds 570,000 or so distinct CDR3 sequences, and over 8.5% of those were seen once. Clones ranked in the top ten supply more than 2.5% of the sample.

Overall study outcomes, separate from this receptor: In beta out-of-frame sequences, excess twin sharing was weaker, because having fewer shared sequences lowered the signal-to-noise ratio. Fewer insertions were carried by abundant cord blood beta clonotypes, a similar but weaker trend appeared in young adult naive repertoires, and no such trend appeared in memory repertoires. Out-of-frame TCR alpha sequences shared between twins showed an excess of low generation-probability sequences compared with coincidental sharing between unrelated individuals. Recombination models systematically underestimated out-of-frame TCR alpha sharing in monozygotic twins but agreed with sharing between unrelated individuals. Invariant T cells such as MAIT and iNKT could partly confound zero-insertion analyses, although diverse VJ usage argued against such confounding for most clonotypes. Because the same donors could not be followed over many years, the conclusions relied on cross-sectional statistical analysis.

The data also belong to a second study, concerning yellow fever vaccine responses in identical twins. The second study also describes: According to the authors, in identical twins the way T cells responded to vaccination appeared partly convergent and partly personalized. Focusing on identical twins, the study followed the T cell clones that responded to the vaccine, and did so with precision.

This sequence originates from a woman in her late teens or twenties in good health. Recombination linked TRBV6-1 to TRBJ2-5, with the D call perhaps TRBD1 or TRBD2, as 5 bases match in each case. Sequenced input: PBMCs. The DNA sequence reads TGTGCCAGCAGTGTCTCCGGGGCGGCAGGGGAGACCCAGTACTTC. The resulting protein is CASSVSGAAGETQYF.